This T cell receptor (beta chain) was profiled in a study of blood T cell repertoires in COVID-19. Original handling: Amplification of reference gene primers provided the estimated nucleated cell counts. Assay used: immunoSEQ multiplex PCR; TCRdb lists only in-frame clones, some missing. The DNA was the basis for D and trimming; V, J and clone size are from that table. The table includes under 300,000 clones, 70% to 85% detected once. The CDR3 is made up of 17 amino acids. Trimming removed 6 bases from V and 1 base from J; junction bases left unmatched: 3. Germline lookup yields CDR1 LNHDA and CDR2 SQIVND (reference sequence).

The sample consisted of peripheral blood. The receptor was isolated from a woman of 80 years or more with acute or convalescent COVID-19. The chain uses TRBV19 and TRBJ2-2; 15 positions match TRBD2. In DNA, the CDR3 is TGTGCCAGTAGACGGACTAGCGGGGGGGTGAACACCGGGGAGCTGTTTTTT. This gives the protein CASRRTSGGVNTGELFF.